This T cell receptor beta chain derives from a study of T cell responses to AZD1222 COVID-19 vaccine. As concerns this clone: Within the sample, other DNA sequences also encode this same CDR3.

The CDR3 covers 14 residues. V lost 3 bases to trimming and J lost 7 bases; unmatched junction nucleotides: 3. Looked up from germline, CDR1 is LNHDA and CDR2 is SQIVND (reference sequence). Using immunoSEQ multiplex PCR, the repertoire was profiled, and TCRdb retains in-frame clones only, with some absent. The sample carries about 160,000 clones, about 91% recorded once. V and J are TRBV19 and TRBJ2-1; 10 bases align to TRBD2. The sequencing used peripheral blood, collected on day 0 of MenACWY control vaccination. The clonotype originates from an adult in good health. Here the CDR3 DNA reads TGTGCCAGTAGTATCAGCGGGAGGGGAAATGAGCAGTTCTTC. As protein: CASSISGRGNEQFF.